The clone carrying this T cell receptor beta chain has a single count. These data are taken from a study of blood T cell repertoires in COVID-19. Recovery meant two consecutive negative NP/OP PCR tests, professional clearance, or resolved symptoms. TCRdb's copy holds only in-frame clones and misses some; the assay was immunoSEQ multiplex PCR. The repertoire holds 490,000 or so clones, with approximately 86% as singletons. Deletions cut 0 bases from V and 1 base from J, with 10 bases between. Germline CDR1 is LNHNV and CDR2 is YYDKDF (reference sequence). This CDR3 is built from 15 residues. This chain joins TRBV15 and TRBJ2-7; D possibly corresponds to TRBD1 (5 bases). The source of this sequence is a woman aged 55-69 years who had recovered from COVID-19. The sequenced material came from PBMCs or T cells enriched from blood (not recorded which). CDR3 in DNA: TGTGCCACCAGCAGAGATGCGCAGGGTTCCTACGAGCAGTACTTC. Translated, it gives CATSRDAQGSYEQYF.